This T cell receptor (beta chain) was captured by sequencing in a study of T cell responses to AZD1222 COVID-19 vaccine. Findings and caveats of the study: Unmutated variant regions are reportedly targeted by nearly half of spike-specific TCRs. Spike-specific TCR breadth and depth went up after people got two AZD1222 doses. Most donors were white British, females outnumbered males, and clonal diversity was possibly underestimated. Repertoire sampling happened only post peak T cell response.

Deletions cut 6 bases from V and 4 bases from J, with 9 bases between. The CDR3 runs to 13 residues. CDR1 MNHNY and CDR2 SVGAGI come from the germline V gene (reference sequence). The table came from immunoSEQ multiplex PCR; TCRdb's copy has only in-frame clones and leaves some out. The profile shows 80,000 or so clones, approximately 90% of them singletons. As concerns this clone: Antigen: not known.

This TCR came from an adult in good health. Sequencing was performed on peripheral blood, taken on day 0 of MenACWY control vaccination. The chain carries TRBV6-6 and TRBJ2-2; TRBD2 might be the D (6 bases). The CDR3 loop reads CASSGGVTGELFF. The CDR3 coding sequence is TGTGCCAGCAGCGGAGGGGTCACCGGGGAGCTGTTTTTT.